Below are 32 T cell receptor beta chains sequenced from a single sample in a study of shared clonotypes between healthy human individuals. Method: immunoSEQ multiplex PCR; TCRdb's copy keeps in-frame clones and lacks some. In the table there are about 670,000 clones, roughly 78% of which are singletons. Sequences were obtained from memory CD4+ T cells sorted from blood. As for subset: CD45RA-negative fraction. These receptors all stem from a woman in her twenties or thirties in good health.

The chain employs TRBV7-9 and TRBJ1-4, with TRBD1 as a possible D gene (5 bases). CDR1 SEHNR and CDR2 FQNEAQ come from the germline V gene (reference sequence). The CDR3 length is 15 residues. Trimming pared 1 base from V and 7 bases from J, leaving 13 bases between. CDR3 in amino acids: CASSLVVGDREKLFF. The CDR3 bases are TGTGCCAGCAGCTTAGTTGTTGGGGACCGTGAAAAACTGTTTTTT.

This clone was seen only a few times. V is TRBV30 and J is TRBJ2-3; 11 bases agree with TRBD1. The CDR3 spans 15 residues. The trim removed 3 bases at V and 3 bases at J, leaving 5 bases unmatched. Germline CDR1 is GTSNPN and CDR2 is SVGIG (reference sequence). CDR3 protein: CAWSPGTGGTDTQYF. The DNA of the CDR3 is TGTGCCTGGAGCCCCGGGACAGGGGGTACAGATACGCAGTATTTT.

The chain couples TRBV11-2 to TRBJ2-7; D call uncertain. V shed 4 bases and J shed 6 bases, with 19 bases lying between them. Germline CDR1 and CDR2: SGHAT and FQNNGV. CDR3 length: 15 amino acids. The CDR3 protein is CASSSLDLNPPEQYF. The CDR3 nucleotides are TGTGCCAGCAGCTCTCTGGATTTAAACCCCCCCGAGCAGTACTTC.

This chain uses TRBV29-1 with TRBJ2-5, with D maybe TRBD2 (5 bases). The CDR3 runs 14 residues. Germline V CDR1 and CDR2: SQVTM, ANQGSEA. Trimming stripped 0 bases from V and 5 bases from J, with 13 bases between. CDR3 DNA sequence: TGCAGCGTTGAAGATCAACGGAGAGGGGAGACCCAGTACTTC. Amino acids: CSVEDQRRGETQYF.

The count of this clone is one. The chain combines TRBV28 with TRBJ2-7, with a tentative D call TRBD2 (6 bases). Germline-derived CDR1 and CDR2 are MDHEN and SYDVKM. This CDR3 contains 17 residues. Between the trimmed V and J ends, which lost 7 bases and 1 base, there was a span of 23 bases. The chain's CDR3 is CASISSGVAPLSYEQYF. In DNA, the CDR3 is TGTGCCAGCATTAGTAGCGGAGTGGCCCCCCTATCCTACGAGCAGTACTTC.

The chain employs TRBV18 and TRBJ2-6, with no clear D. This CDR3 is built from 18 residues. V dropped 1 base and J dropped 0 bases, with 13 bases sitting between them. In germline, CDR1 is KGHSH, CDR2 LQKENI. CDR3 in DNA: TGTGCCAGCTCACCACGGGTCAGCGATAGCTCTGGGGCCAACGTCCTGACTTTC. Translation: CASSPRVSDSSGANVLTF.

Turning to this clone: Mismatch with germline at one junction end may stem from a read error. The CDR3, as DNA: TGTGCCAGAAGTGAATTTGCGGGTCTAAGCACAGATACGCAGTATTTT. Protein: CARSEFAGLSTDTQYF. This chain joins TRBV2 and TRBJ2-3; a weak D match, TRBD2 (5 bases). Germline loops: CDR1 SNHLY, CDR2 FYNNEI. This CDR3 contains 16 residues.

The DNA for the CDR3 is TGTGCCAGCAGCCAGGGGGCAAGCAATCAGCCCCAGCATTTT. This gives the protein CASSQGASNQPQHF. The chain joins TRBV11-2 to TRBJ1-5, with TRBD1 identical over 8 bases. The CDR3 is made up of 14 amino acids. Trimming removed 5 bases from V and 1 base from J; junction bases left unmatched: 1. The germline gives CDR1 SGHAT, CDR2 FQNNGV.

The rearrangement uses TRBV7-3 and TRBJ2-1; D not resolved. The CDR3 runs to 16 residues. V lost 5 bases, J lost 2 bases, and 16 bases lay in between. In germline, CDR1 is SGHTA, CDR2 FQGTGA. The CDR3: CASSLTRRPPYNEQFF. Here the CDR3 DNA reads TGTGCCAGCAGCCTTACTCGCCGGCCGCCCTACAATGAGCAGTTCTTC.

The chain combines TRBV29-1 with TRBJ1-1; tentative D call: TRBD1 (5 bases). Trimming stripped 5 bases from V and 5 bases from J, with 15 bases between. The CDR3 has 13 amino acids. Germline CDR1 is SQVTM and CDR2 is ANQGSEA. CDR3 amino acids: CSVRSGGNTEAFF. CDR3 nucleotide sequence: TGCAGCGTTCGTAGCGGGGGAAATACTGAAGCTTTCTTT.

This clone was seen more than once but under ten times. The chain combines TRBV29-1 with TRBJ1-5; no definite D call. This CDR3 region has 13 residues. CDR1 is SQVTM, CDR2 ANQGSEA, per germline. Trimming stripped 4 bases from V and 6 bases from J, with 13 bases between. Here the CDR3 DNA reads TGCAGCGTTGTGGGAGGGTGGGGTCAGCCCCAGCATTTT. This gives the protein CSVVGGWGQPQHF.

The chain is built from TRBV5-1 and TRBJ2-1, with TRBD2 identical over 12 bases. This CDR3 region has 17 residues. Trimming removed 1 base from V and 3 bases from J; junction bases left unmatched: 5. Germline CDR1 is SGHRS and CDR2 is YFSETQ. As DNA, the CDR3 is TGCGCCAGCAGCTTGAGACTAGCGGGAGTTGTCTACAATGAGCAGTTCTTC. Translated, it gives CASSLRLAGVVYNEQFF.

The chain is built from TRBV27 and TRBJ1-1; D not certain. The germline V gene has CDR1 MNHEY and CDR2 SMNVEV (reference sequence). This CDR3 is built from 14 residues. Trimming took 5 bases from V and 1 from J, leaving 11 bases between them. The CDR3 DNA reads TGTGCCAGCAGTAAGTCCAGGACGAACACTGAAGCTTTCTTT. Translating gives CASSKSRTNTEAFF.

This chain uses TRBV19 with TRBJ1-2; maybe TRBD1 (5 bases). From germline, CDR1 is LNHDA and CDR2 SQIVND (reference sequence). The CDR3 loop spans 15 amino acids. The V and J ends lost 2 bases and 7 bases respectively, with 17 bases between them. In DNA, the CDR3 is TGTGCCAGTAGTATAACGGGCAGGGTGGAAGCTGGCTACACCTTC. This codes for CASSITGRVEAGYTF.

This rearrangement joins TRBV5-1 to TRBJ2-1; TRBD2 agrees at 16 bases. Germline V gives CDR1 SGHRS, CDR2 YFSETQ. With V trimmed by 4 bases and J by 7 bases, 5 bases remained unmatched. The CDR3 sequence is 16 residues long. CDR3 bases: TGCGCCAGCAGCCCGGGACTAGCGGGAGGGCTTAATGAGCAGTTCTTC. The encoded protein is CASSPGLAGGLNEQFF.

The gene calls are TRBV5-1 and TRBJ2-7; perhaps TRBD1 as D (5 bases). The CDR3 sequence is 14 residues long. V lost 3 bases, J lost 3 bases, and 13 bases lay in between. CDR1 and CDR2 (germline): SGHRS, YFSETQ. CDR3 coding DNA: TGCGCCAGCAGCTCGGCGGTTAGGGGCTACGAGCAGTACTTC. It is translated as CASSSAVRGYEQYF.

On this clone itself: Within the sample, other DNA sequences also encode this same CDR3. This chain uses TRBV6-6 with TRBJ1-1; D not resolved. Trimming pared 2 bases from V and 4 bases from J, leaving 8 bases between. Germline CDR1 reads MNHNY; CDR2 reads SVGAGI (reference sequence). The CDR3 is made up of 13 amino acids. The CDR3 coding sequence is TGTGCCAGCAGTTACAGTGAGGGCACTGAAGCTTTCTTT. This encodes CASSYSEGTEAFF.

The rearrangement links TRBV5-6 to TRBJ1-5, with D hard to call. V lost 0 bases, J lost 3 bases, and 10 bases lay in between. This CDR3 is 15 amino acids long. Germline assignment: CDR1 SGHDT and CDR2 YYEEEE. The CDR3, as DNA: TGTGCCAGCAGCTTGGCCTTACAGTCCAATCAGCCCCAGCATTTT. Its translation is CASSLALQSNQPQHF.

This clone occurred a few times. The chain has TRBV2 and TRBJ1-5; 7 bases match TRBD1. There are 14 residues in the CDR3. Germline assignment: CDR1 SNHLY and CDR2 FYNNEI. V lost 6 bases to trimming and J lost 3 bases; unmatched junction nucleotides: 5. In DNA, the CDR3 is TGTGCCAGCAGACTACAGGGGCCCAATCAGCCCCAGCATTTT. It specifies CASRLQGPNQPQHF.

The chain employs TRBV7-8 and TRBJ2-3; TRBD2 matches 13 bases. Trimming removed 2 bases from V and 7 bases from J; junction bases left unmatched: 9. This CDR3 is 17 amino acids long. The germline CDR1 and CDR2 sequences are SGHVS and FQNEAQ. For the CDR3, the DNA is TGTGCCAGCAGCTTACCCCAGGGACTAGCGGGAATGTATACGCAGTATTTT. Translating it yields CASSLPQGLAGMYTQYF. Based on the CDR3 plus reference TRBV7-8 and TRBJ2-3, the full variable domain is GAGVSQSPRYKVAKRGQDVALRCDPISGHVSLFWYQQALGQGPEFLTYFQNEAQLDKSGLPSDRFFAERPEGSVSTLKIQRTQQEDSAVYLCASSLPQGLAGMYTQYFGPGTRLTVL.

The CDR3 nucleotides read TGTGCCTGGAGTACCTTAAGGTGGGAAGAGCAGTACTTC. Its translation: CAWSTLRWEEQYF. J is TRBJ2-7 and V is TRBV30, with D unresolved. CDR3 length: 13 residues. Germline CDR1 and CDR2: GTSNPN and SVGIG (reference sequence). Trimming took 2 bases from V and 7 from J, leaving 15 bases between them. Full variable domain (rest looked up from reference TRBV30 and TRBJ2-7): SQTIHQWPATLVQPVGSPLSLECTVEGTSNPNLYWYRQAAGRGLQLLFYSVGIGQISSEVPQNLSASRPQDRQFILSSKKLLLSDSGFYLCAWSTLRWEEQYFGPGTRLTVT.

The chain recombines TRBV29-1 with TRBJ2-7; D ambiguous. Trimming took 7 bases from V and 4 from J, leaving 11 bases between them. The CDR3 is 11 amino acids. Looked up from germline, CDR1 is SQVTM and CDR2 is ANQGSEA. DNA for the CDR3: TGCAGCGCAAAGTGGACGTACGAGCAGTACTTC. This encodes CSAKWTYEQYF.

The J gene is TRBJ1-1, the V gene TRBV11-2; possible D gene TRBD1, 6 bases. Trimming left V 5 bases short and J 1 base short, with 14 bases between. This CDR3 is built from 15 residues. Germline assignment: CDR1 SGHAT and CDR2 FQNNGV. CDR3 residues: CASSRRQVPNTEAFF. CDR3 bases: TGTGCCAGCAGCCGTCGACAGGTTCCGAACACTGAAGCTTTCTTT.

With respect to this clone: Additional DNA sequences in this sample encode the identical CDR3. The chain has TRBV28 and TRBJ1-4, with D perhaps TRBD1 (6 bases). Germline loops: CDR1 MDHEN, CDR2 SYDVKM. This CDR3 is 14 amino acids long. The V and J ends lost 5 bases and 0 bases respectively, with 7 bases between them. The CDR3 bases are TGTGCCAGCAGTAGGACAGCAACTAATGAAAAACTGTTTTTT. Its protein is CASSRTATNEKLFF.

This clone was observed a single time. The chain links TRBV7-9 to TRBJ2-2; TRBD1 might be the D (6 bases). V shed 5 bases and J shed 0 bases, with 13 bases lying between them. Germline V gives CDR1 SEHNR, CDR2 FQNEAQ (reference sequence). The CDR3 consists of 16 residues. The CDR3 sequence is CASSLRTEANTGELFF. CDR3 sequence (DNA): TGTGCCAGCAGCCTAAGGACAGAAGCGAACACCGGGGAGCTGTTTTTT.

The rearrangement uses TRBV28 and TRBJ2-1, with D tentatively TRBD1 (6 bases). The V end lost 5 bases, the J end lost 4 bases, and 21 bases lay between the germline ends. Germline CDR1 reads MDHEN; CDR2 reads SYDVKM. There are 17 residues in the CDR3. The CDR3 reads CASSKLRGRAPYNEQFF. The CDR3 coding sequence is TGTGCCAGCAGTAAGCTCAGGGGACGCGCCCCGTACAATGAGCAGTTCTTC.

As DNA, the CDR3 is TGTGCCAGCAGTTCATCTTTCGGGGAGCAGTACTTC. Translating it yields CASSSSFGEQYF. This chain links TRBV28 with TRBJ2-7; D not resolved. V gave up 4 bases and J gave up 7 bases, with 11 bases separating them. This CDR3 comprises 12 residues. Germline V CDR1 and CDR2: MDHEN, SYDVKM. Full variable domain (missing parts from reference TRBV28 and TRBJ2-7): DVKVTQSSRYLVKRTGEKVFLECVQDMDHENMFWYRQDPGLGLRLIYFSYDVKMKEKGDIPEGYSVSREKKERFSLILESASTNQTSMYLCASSSSFGEQYFGPGTRLTVT.

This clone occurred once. CDR3 sequence (DNA): TGTGCCACCAGCAGAGTTGGGACAGGGCGAGAGACCCAGTACTTC. It encodes CATSRVGTGRETQYF. V usage is TRBV15 and J usage is TRBJ2-5; 9 bases are a match to TRBD1. The CDR3 has 15 residues. Germline V gene lookup returns CDR1 LNHNV and CDR2 YYDKDF (reference sequence). V was clipped by 1 base and J by 4 bases; unmatched bases: 4.

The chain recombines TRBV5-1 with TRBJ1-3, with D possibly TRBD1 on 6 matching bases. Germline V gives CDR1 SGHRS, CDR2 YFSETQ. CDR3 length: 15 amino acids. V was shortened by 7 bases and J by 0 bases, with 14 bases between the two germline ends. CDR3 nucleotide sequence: TGCGCCAGCGGAACGGACAGCTTCTCTGGAAACACCATATATTTT. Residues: CASGTDSFSGNTIYF.

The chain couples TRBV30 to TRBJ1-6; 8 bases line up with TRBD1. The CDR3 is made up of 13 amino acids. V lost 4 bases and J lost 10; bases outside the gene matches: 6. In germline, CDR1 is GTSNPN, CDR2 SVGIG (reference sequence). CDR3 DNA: TGTGCCTGGATGAGACAGGGGAACTCACCCCTCCACTTT. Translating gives CAWMRQGNSPLHF.

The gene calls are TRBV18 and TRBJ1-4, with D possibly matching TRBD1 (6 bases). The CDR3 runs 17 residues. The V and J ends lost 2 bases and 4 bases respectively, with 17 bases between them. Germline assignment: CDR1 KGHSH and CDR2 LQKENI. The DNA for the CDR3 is TGTGCCAGCTCACCAAAACCCCAGGGGACTGGTAATGAAAAACTGTTTTTT. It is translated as CASSPKPQGTGNEKLFF. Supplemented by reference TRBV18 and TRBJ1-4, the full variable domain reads NAGVMQNPRHLVRRRGQEARLRCSPMKGHSHVYWYRQLPEEGLKFMVYLQKENIIDESGMPKERFSAEFPKEGPSILRIQQVVRGDSAAYFCASSPKPQGTGNEKLFFGSGTQLSVL.

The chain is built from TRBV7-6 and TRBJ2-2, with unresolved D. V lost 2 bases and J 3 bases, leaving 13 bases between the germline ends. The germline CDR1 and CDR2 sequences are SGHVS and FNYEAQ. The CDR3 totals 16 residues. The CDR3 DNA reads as TGTGCCAGCAGCTTAATGCTCGGGTCCCACACCGGGGAGCTGTTTTTT. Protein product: CASSLMLGSHTGELFF.